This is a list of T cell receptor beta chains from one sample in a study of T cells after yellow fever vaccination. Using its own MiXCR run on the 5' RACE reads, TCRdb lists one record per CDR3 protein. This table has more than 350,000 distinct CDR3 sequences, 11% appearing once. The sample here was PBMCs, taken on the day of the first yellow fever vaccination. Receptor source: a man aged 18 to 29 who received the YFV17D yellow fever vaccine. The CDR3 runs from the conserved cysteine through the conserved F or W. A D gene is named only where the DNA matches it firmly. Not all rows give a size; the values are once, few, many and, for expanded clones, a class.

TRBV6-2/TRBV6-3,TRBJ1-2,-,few,CASSYSDYGYTF,TGTGCCAGCAGTTACAGCGACTATGGCTACACCTTC
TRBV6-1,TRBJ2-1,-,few,CASSAMVGTSDEQFF,TGTGCCAGCAGTGCCATGGTTGGGACAAGCGATGAGCAGTTCTTC
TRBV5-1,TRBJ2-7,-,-,CASRPGTRYQQYF,TGCGCCAGCCGCCCAGGGACCCGCTACCAGCAGTACTTC
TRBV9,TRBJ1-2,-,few,CASSVGQAANYGYTF,TGTGCCAGCAGCGTAGGTCAGGCAGCTAACTATGGCTACACCTTC
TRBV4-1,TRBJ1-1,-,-,CASSPRNIWSSEAFF,TGCGCCAGCAGCCCCCGAAATATTTGGTCGAGTGAAGCTTTCTTT
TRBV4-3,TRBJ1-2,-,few,CASSRPQGESTF,TGCGCCAGCAGCCGGCCACAGGGCGAGTCGACCTTC
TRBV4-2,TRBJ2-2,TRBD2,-,CASSPRTSGAGELFF,TGTGCCAGCAGCCCTCGGACTAGCGGGGCCGGGGAGCTGTTTTTT
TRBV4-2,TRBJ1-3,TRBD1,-,CASSPTGAGDTIYF,TGTGCCAGCAGCCCTACAGGGGCGGGAGACACCATATATTTT
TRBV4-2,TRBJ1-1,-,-,CASSQDLLNTEAFF,TGTGCCAGCAGCCAAGATCTGTTGAACACTGAAGCTTTCTTT
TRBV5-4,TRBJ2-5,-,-,CASSPARGGETQYF,TGTGCCAGCAGCCCTGCTCGGGGCGGAGAGACCCAGTACTTC
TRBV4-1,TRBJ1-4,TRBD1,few,CASSQDTGTGPKLFF,TGCGCCAGCAGCCAAGATACTGGGACAGGGCCAAAACTGTTTTTT
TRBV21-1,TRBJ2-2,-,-,CASSLRSHTGELFF,TGTGCCAGCAGCCTACGAAGCCACACCGGGGAGCTGTTTTTT
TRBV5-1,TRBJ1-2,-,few,CASSLAGMGPDYTF,TGCGCCAGCAGCTTGGCCGGGATGGGACCGGACTACACCTTC
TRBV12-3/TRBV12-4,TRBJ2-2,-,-,CASSPVRIGELFF,TGTGCCAGCAGTCCCGTCCGGATCGGGGAGCTGTTTTTT
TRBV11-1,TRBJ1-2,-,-,CASSSRPYRDAVPEGYTF,TGTGCCAGCAGCTCGCGCCCGTACCGGGACGCGGTACCTGAGGGCTACACCTTC
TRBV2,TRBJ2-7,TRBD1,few,CASSEQGVLNEQYF,TGTGCCAGCAGTGAACAGGGGGTTTTGAACGAGCAGTACTTC
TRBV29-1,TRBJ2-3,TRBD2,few,CSVDDASGLDTQYF,TGCAGCGTTGATGACGCTAGCGGTTTAGATACGCAGTATTTT
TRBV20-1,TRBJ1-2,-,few,CSARRNRALGYTF,TGCAGTGCTAGACGAAACAGGGCACTGGGCTACACCTTC
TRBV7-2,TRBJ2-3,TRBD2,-,CASSFVSGGAAADTQYF,TGTGCCAGCAGCTTCGTTAGCGGGGGGGCCGCGGCAGATACGCAGTATTTT
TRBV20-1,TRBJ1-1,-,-,CSARWGGPQDTEAFF,TGCAGTGCTAGATGGGGGGGGCCTCAAGACACTGAAGCTTTCTTT
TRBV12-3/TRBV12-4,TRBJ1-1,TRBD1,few,CASRRGQSNTEAFF,TGTGCCAGCAGGAGGGGACAGTCCAACACTGAAGCTTTCTTT
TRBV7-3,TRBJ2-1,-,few,CASSPHRANEQFF,TGTGCCAGCAGCCCCCACAGGGCAAATGAGCAGTTCTTC
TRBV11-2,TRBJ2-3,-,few,CASSWGLGDTQYF,TGTGCCAGCAGCTGGGGGCTTGGAGATACGCAGTATTTT
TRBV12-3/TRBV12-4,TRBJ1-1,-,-,CASSYSSEAFF,TGTGCCAGCAGTTATTCGTCAGAAGCTTTCTTT
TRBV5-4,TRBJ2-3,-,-,CASSYDGLGTQYF,TGTGCCAGCAGCTATGACGGTTTAGGTACGCAGTATTTT
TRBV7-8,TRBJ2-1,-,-,CASSSTVRFF,TGTGCCAGCAGCTCGACAGTCCGGTTCTTC
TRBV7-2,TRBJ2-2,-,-,CASSNSYTGELFF,TGTGCCAGCAGCAACTCCTACACCGGGGAGCTGTTTTTT
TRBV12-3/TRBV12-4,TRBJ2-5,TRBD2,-,CASSETSGGISWYQETQYF,TGTGCCAGCAGCGAGACTAGCGGGGGGATCTCTTGGTACCAAGAGACCCAGTACTTC